These 22 T cell receptor beta chains were all obtained from the same sample, sequenced in a study of CD8 T cells in Susac syndrome. RNA was extracted with the RNeasy kit, and a quantity of about 0.45 to 1 ug was reverse transcribed using random hexamers. TCRdb redid the calling of the immunoSEQ multiplex PCR reads with MiXCR, one entry per CDR3 protein. The top ten hold around 0.22% of the sample, which has around 300,000 distinct CDR3 sequences, approximately 85% seen once. Sequencing was done on a sample of CD8+ T cells from PBMCs. Receptors were obtained from a human donor with multiple sclerosis.

The CDR3 protein is CASSGYTGGGGGYTF. As DNA, the CDR3 is TGTGCCAGCAGTGGGTATACAGGGGGGGGAGGTGGCTACACCTTC. The chain has TRBV2 and TRBJ1-2; 8 nucleotides match TRBD1. Germline V CDR1 and CDR2: SNHLY, FYNNEI. V trimming: 4 bases; J trimming: 7 bases; junction bases outside the gene matches: 11. CDR3 size: 15 residues.

This chain connects TRBV7-2 to TRBJ2-7, with a weak D call TRBD1 (5 bases). CDR3 length equals 13 residues. V lost 8 bases and J 5 bases, leaving 16 bases between the germline ends. Per the germline V gene, CDR1 is SGHTA and CDR2 is FQGNSA. CDR3 DNA: TGTGCCAGCGGATGGGCAGGGCGCCACGAGCAGTACTTC. Its protein product is CASGWAGRHEQYF. The full variable domain, its missing parts supplied by reference TRBV7-2 and TRBJ2-7, is GAGVSQSPSNKVTEKGKDVELRCDPISGHTALYWYRQSLGQGLEFLIYFQGNSAPDKSGLPSDRFSAERTGGSVSTLTIQRTQQEDSAVYLCASGWAGRHEQYFGPGTRLTVT.

The chain uses TRBV6-6 and TRBJ2-1; D call uncertain. This CDR3 region has 12 residues. CDR1 and CDR2 (germline): MNHNY, SVGAGI (reference sequence). Trimming removed 0 bases from V and 6 bases from J, with 3 bases in between. DNA for the CDR3: TGTGCCAGCAGTTACTCGATCAATGAGCAGTTCTTC. Protein sequence: CASSYSINEQFF.

This clonotype was counted between two and nine times. CDR3 DNA: TGCAGCGTTGTTTGGGGGCTAAGCTACGAGCAGTACTTC. Translating gives CSVVWGLSYEQYF. The chain has TRBV29-1 and TRBJ2-7; a weak D match, TRBD1 (6 bases). The V end lost 4 bases, the J end lost 3 bases, and 13 bases lay between the germline ends. This CDR3 is 13 amino acids long. From germline, CDR1 is SQVTM and CDR2 ANQGSEA.

This clonotype was counted between two and nine times. The CDR3 spells CASSYSGRIEAFF. The DNA for the CDR3 is TGTGCCAGCAGTTACTCTGGTCGGATTGAAGCTTTCTTT. The gene calls are TRBV6-5 and TRBJ1-1; D is ambiguous. Germline lookup yields CDR1 MNHEY and CDR2 SVGAGI. V was trimmed by 0 bases and J by 7 bases, leaving 9 bases between them. The CDR3 loop spans 13 amino acids.

The gene calls are TRBV2 and TRBJ1-5, with 7 nucleotides matching TRBD1. V was pared by 3 bases and J by 0 bases, with 5 bases of the junction left unmatched. This CDR3 contains 16 residues. CDR1 SNHLY and CDR2 FYNNEI come from the germline V gene. DNA of the CDR3: TGTGCCAGCAGTGATGGACAGGTGAATAGCAATCAGCCCCAGCATTTT. This encodes CASSDGQVNSNQPQHF.

This sequence joins TRBV25-1 and TRBJ1-1; D might be TRBD1 (5 bases). Germline V gives CDR1 MGHDK, CDR2 SYGVNS. The CDR3 loop spans 15 amino acids. The V end was cut by 2 bases, the J end by 5 bases, with 15 bases between. The CDR3 region is CASSEGTPAGTEAFF. The CDR3, as DNA: TGTGCCAGCAGTGAAGGGACCCCAGCGGGGACTGAAGCTTTCTTT.

This chain links TRBV7-9 with TRBJ1-1; no reliable D call. V was pared by 8 bases and J by 6 bases, with 16 bases between. The germline V gene encodes CDR1 SEHNR and CDR2 FQNEAQ (reference sequence). This CDR3 comprises 13 residues. Written as DNA, the CDR3 is TGTGCCAGCGCCGATTTAGAGGACTCTGAAGCTTTCTTT. Translating gives CASADLEDSEAFF.

This chain connects TRBV7-2 to TRBJ1-5, with D perhaps matching TRBD1 (5 bases). Germline V gene data show CDR1 as SGHTA and CDR2 as FQGNSA. This CDR3 has 17 amino acids. Trimming took 1 base from V and 7 from J, leaving 20 bases between them. CDR3 protein: CASSLDGFGPGQQPQHF. DNA of the CDR3: TGTGCCAGCAGCTTAGATGGATTTGGGCCAGGGCAGCAGCCCCAGCATTTT.

V usage is TRBV19 and J usage is TRBJ1-1; D possibly corresponds to TRBD1 (5 bases). Germline CDR1 LNHDA, CDR2 SQIVND (reference sequence). This CDR3 has 14 residues. Deletions cut 5 bases from V and 6 bases from J, with 16 bases between. The CDR3 region is CASSHQGGGAEAFF. CDR3 nucleotide sequence: TGTGCCAGTAGTCACCAGGGTGGAGGTGCTGAAGCTTTCTTT.

This chain joins TRBV4-3 and TRBJ2-2, with a weak D call TRBD2 (6 bases). Germline values: CDR1 LGHNA, CDR2 YSLEER. V dropped 3 bases and J dropped 6 bases, with 17 bases sitting between them. The CDR3 length is 16 residues. The CDR3 reads CASSQGGSGWPGELFF. In DNA form, the CDR3 reads TGCGCCAGCAGCCAGGGAGGAAGCGGGTGGCCCGGGGAGCTGTTTTTT.

This clonotype has a handful of counts. The gene calls are TRBV28 and TRBJ2-2; D is unclear. Trimming took 5 bases from V and 1 from J, leaving 8 bases between them. The CDR3 is 14 residues long. CDR1 and CDR2 (germline): MDHEN, SYDVKM. Here the CDR3 reads CASSRQENTGELFF. CDR3 nucleotide sequence: TGTGCCAGCAGTCGGCAGGAGAACACCGGGGAGCTGTTTTTT.

This clonotype is a singleton in its sample. The rearrangement uses TRBV9 and TRBJ2-7; TRBD2 is a possible D gene (6 bases). The ends were cut back, 2 bases at V and 5 bases at J, with 23 bases in the middle. The CDR3 runs 17 residues. Germline V gives CDR1 SGDLS, CDR2 YYNGEE. Written as DNA, the CDR3 is TGTGCCAGCAGCGTTGGGACGGGGGAATCGAGGTCGGACGAGCAGTACTTC. Translation gives CASSVGTGESRSDEQYF. The whole variable domain, remainder taken from reference TRBV9 and TRBJ2-7, is DSGVTQTPKHLITATGQRVTLRCSPRSGDLSVYWYQQSLDQGLQFLIQYYNGEERAKGNILERFSAQQFPDLHSELNLSSLELGDSALYFCASSVGTGESRSDEQYFGPGTRLTVT.

The sample holds one count of this clonotype. The chain is built from TRBV6-1 and TRBJ1-2; no clear D. With 7 bases removed from V and 3 bases from J, the gap between germline ends came to 6 bases. The CDR3 covers 11 residues. The germline V gene encodes CDR1 MNHNS and CDR2 SASEGT. The CDR3 protein is CASTLDYGYTF. CDR3 coding DNA: TGTGCCAGCACTCTAGACTATGGCTACACCTTC.

This clonotype has a single count. V usage is TRBV7-9 and J usage is TRBJ2-1; possibly TRBD1 or TRBD2 for D (5 bases each). This CDR3 contains 15 residues. CDR1 is SEHNR and CDR2 is FQNEAQ in the germline V gene (reference sequence). V dropped 6 bases and J dropped 0 bases, with 12 bases sitting between them. The CDR3 DNA reads as TGTGCCAGCAGACGGGGCGGAAGCTCCTACAATGAGCAGTTCTTC. Translating gives CASRRGGSSYNEQFF.

V is TRBV29-1 and J is TRBJ1-5; D not certain. V was shortened by 4 bases and J by 0 bases, with 13 bases between the two germline ends. Germline CDR1 and CDR2: SQVTM and ANQGSEA. The CDR3 is 15 amino acids. The CDR3 nucleotides read TGCAGCGTTGCCGACTCGACGTATAGCAATCAGCCCCAGCATTTT. This sequence encodes CSVADSTYSNQPQHF.

This chain links TRBV7-9 with TRBJ1-2; D is undetermined. This CDR3 is 14 amino acids long. Deletions cut 4 bases from V and 4 bases from J, with 13 bases between. Germline-derived CDR1 and CDR2 are SEHNR and FQNEAQ (reference sequence). The CDR3 here is CASSSSMNLYGYTF. CDR3 coding DNA: TGTGCCAGCAGCTCCTCTATGAACCTCTATGGCTACACCTTC.

This clonotype was recorded only once. The chain is built from TRBV19 and TRBJ2-7; tentatively, D is TRBD1 or TRBD2 (5 bases each). From germline, CDR1 is LNHDA and CDR2 SQIVND (reference sequence). The CDR3 loop spans 13 amino acids. V lost 6 bases and J lost 2, with 11 bases in between. The chain's CDR3 is CASRLGPTYEQYF. The CDR3 DNA sequence: TGTGCCAGTAGACTGGGACCTACCTACGAGCAGTACTTC.

The CDR3 sequence is CASSKEVEGNSPLHF. The CDR3 region has the DNA TGTGCCAGCAGCAAAGAAGTAGAGGGAAATTCACCCCTCCACTTT. V usage is TRBV21-1 and J usage is TRBJ1-6. TRBV21-1 is described as a pseudogene. The CDR3 is made up of 15 amino acids.

This rearrangement joins TRBV28 to TRBJ1-2; D unresolved. The germline V and J ends were trimmed by 3 bases and 4 bases, with 3 bases remaining between them. Germline CDR1 and CDR2: MDHEN and SYDVKM. The CDR3 runs to 11 residues. CDR3 nucleotides: TGTGCCAGCAGTTTCCTCTATGGCTACACCTTC. Translating gives CASSFLYGYTF.

The V call is TRBV2, the J call TRBJ1-1, with a tentative D call TRBD1 (5 bases). Germline-derived CDR1 and CDR2 are SNHLY and FYNNEI. The CDR3 has 14 amino acids. V was trimmed by 4 bases and J by 4 bases, leaving 13 bases between them. The CDR3 here is CASSVPRGTTEAFF. As DNA, the CDR3 is TGTGCCAGCAGTGTTCCAAGAGGGACCACTGAAGCTTTCTTT.

The chain employs TRBV6-1 and TRBJ2-1; 14 nucleotides align to TRBD2. The CDR3 contains 16 residues. J gave up 6 bases and V 6 bases, and 7 bases lay outside the gene matches. The V gene's germline CDR1 is MNHNS and CDR2 SASEGT. CDR3 amino acids: CASSGGTSGRINEQFF. The DNA of the CDR3 is TGTGCCAGCAGCGGAGGGACTAGCGGGAGAATCAATGAGCAGTTCTTC.